The clone carrying this T cell receptor beta chain has only a few counts. Its specificity is not known. This record belongs to a study of T-cell memory formation after mild COVID-19. Germline lookup yields CDR1 MNHEY and CDR2 SVGAGI. Trimming pared 0 bases from V and 5 bases from J, leaving 8 bases between. This CDR3 region has 13 residues. Study-level results: Specificity for SARS-CoV-2 was not confirmed among the second-wave clones peaking on day 37. Some SARS-CoV-2-responding clones were already detected in memory before infection. Clones contracting over day 15 to 85 were CD4/CD8 balanced, with later expanders leaning CD4+. Contracting CD4+ clones sat mainly in CM and EM; CD8+ in EMRA.

TCRdb redid the calling of the 5' RACE reads with MiXCR, one entry per CDR3 protein. The repertoire holds about 560,000 distinct CDR3 sequences, approximately 15% seen once, with just over 8% in the top ten. The rearrangement uses TRBV6-5 and TRBJ2-7; the D call may be TRBD1 or TRBD2 (5 bases each). Sequenced material: PBMCs or a T cell subset sorted from them (not recorded which). This TCR was sampled from an adult woman who had mild COVID-19 (a few samples of this study predate the infection). Cell type and time point are not known. The CDR3 DNA is TGTGCCAGCAGTTACTCTGAGGGGAACGAGCAGTACTTC. Its translation is CASSYSEGNEQYF.